These T cell receptor beta chains were read from a single sample in a study of OX40 agonist ivuxolimab in advanced cancers. TCRdb's table, derived via immunoSEQ multiplex PCR, lists solely in-frame clones and lacks some. The sample lists tens of thousands of clones; about 86% were seen once. Sample: CD4+ or CD8+ T cells sorted from blood, taken in a trial of the OX40 agonist ivuxolimab. These receptors were obtained from an adult with an advanced solid tumor such as melanoma, head and neck, liver or kidney cancer. CDR3s include the opening cysteine and the closing phenylalanine or tryptophan. A D gene is named only where the DNA matches it firmly. Rows may omit the clone size; those that give it use once, few, many or a size class.

J gene,V gene,D gene,clone size,CDR3 DNA,CDR3 protein
TRBJ2-3,TRBV5-1,NA,NA,TGCGCCAGCAAGGAGGGCGGGGGCTCCACAGATACGCAGTATTTT,CASKEGGGSTDTQYF
TRBJ1-2,TRBV18,NA,NA,TGTGCCAGCTCACCAGGGCAGGGGAACTATGGCTACACCTTC,CASSPGQGNYGYTF
TRBJ2-7,TRBV29-1,NA,NA,TGCAGCGTTGTACCAAAGCCCGTCAGGGGCTACGAGCAGTACTTC,CSVVPKPVRGYEQYF
TRBJ1-1,TRBV9,NA,few,TGTGCCAGCAGCGTAGCCCCGGGGGTAGTGAACACTGAAGCTTTCTTT,CASSVAPGVVNTEAFF
TRBJ1-6,TRBV9,NA,NA,TGTGCCAGCAGCGTAGACTACTCCTATAATTCACCCCTCCACTTT,CASSVDYSYNSPLHF
TRBJ1-5,TRBV2,NA,NA,TGTGCCGGGCGGGGGGGGGAAAGCAATCAGCCCCAGCATTTT,CAGRGGESNQPQHF
TRBJ1-4,TRBV6-1,NA,NA,TGTGCCAGCAGTGAGAACAGAATTAATGAAAAACTGTTTTTT,CASSENRINEKLFF
TRBJ1-2,TRBV19,TRBD1,NA,TGTGCCAGTAGAACGACAGGGGGCAGCGATGGCTACACCTTC,CASRTTGGSDGYTF
TRBJ1-2,TRBV11-2,TRBD1,NA,TGTGCCAGCAGCCCCCTCCGGACAGGGGCGGATGGCTACACCTTC,CASSPLRTGADGYTF
TRBJ1-2,TRBV5-1,NA,NA,TGCGCCAGCAGCTTGGTGGTGGATTCTAACTATGGCTACACCTTC,CASSLVVDSNYGYTF
TRBJ2-2,TRBV27,TRBD1,few,TGTGCCAGCAGTTCCTGGGAAAGGGGGCAGGAGCTGTTTTTT,CASSSWERGQELFF
TRBJ2-3,TRBV7-8,NA,NA,TGTGCCAGCAGCTTCAGTCTCGACAGCGGCACAGATACGCAGTATTTT,CASSFSLDSGTDTQYF
TRBJ2-5,TRBV7-2,NA,NA,TGTGCCAGCAGCCCTCAGACAGGATACCAAGAGACCCAGTACTTC,CASSPQTGYQETQYF
TRBJ2-7,TRBV27,TRBD2,NA,TGTGCCAGTTCCCCCTTCCGGGGGGGATCCTACGAGCAGTACTTC,CASSPFRGGSYEQYF
TRBJ1-1,TRBV6-1,NA,NA,TGTGCCAGCAGTGAAGCGGCGTTCACTGAAGCTTTCTTT,CASSEAAFTEAFF
TRBJ1-1,TRBV9,NA,NA,TGTGCCAGCAGCGTAGTATCTGGCACGAACACTGAAGCTTTCTTT,CASSVVSGTNTEAFF
TRBJ1-6,TRBV12-5,TRBD1,NA,TGTGCTAGTGGCCAACAGACAGGGAGGAAGAATTCACCCCTCCACTTT,CASGQQTGRKNSPLHF
TRBJ1-1,TRBV18,TRBD1,medium-sized,TGTGCCAGCTCACCAGAACGACTGAACAGGGGGCGGGGGTCGAACACTGAAGCTTTCTTT,CASSPERLNRGRGSNTEAFF
TRBJ2-1,TRBV4-1,NA,NA,TGCGCCAGCAGCCAAGATCTCAGGTCTAAGCAGTTCTTC,CASSQDLRSKQFF
TRBJ1-5,TRBV6-1,NA,NA,TGTGCCAGCAGTGGGGGGCAGGGTAGGAAGCCCCAGCATTTT,CASSGGQGRKPQHF
TRBJ1-5,TRBV5-8,NA,NA,TGTGCCAGCAGCTCACATCCTAATCAGCCCCAGCATTTT,CASSSHPNQPQHF
TRBJ1-6,TRBV9,NA,NA,TGTGCCAGCAGCGTGGCTACGAGCTCCTATAATTCACCCCTCCACTTT,CASSVATSSYNSPLHF
TRBJ2-3,TRBV5-4,TRBD2,NA,TGTGCCAGCAGCTCAATAGCGGGGTTCACAGATACGCAGTATTTT,CASSSIAGFTDTQYF
TRBJ1-1,TRBV18,TRBD1,once,TGTGCCAGCTCACCGACAGGGCGGACTGAAGCTTTCTTT,CASSPTGRTEAFF
TRBJ1-1,TRBV23-1,NA,NA,TGCGCCAGCAGTCAACCCAGTCCACGGGAAGCTTTCTTT,CASSQPSPREAFF
TRBJ2-5,TRBV4-1,NA,NA,TGCGCCAGCAGCCAAGATAGGGCAGAGACCCAGTACTTC,CASSQDRAETQYF
TRBJ1-1,TRBV2,NA,NA,TGTGCCAGCAGTTATTCCCCTGAGGGCCTTATGAACACTGAAGCTTTCTTT,CASSYSPEGLMNTEAFF
TRBJ2-7,TRBV29-1,TRBD2,NA,TGCAGCGCCTTACGGGGCAGGGAGGGACAGTACTTC,CSALRGREGQYF
TRBJ1-5,TRBV19,NA,few,TGTGCCAGTACCACCCGGGAGGCCCAGCCCCAGCATTTT,CASTTREAQPQHF
TRBJ2-5,TRBV5-1,NA,NA,TGCGCCAGCAGCTTGGCAGGGATGGGGGAGACCCAGTACTTC,CASSLAGMGETQYF
TRBJ1-4,TRBV7-2,TRBD1,once,TGTGCCAGCAGCCGAAGTAATCGGGACAGGGGAGCAACTAATGAAAAACTGTTTTTT,CASSRSNRDRGATNEKLFF
TRBJ1-4,TRBV5-1,NA,NA,TGCGCCAGCAGCGTTTCAGGGATGACTAATGAAAAACTGTTTTTT,CASSVSGMTNEKLFF